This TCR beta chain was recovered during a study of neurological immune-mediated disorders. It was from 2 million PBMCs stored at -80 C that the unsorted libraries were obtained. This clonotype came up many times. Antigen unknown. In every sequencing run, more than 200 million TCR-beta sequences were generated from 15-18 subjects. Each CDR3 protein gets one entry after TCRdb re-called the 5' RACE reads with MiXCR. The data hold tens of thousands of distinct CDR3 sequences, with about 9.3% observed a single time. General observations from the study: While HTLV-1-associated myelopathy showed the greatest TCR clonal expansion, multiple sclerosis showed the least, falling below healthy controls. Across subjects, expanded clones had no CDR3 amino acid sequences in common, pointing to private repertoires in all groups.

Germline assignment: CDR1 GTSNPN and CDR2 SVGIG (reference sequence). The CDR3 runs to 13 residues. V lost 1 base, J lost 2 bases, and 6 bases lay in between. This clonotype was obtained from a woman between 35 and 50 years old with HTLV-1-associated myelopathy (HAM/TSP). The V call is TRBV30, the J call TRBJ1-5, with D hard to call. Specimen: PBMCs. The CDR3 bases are TGTGCCTGGAGTGCGGGAGGCAATCAGCCCCAGCATTTT. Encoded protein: CAWSAGGNQPQHF.